The 10 T cell receptor beta chains presented below share a single source sample, sequenced in a study of blood T cell repertoires in COVID-19. Data came from immunoSEQ multiplex PCR; TCRdb stores just in-frame clones and leaves some out. The sample shows approximately 180,000 clones, approximately 90% of them seen only once. Material: peripheral blood. All receptors derive from a man aged 55-75 years with active or convalescent COVID-19.

This chain connects TRBV7-8 to TRBJ1-4, with TRBD1 matching 7 bases. The CDR3 spans 14 residues. The germline V gene has CDR1 SGHVS and CDR2 FQNEAQ. V lost 5 bases, J lost 11 bases, and 11 bases stayed unmatched. The DNA of the CDR3 is TGTGCCAGCAGCCCTGCTCGGACAGGATACAAACTGTTTTTT. Residues: CASSPARTGYKLFF.

CDR3: CASSFGTSGGAYEQYF. CDR3 DNA sequence: TGTGCCAGCAGCTTCGGGACTAGCGGGGGGGCTTACGAGCAGTACTTC. The chain has TRBV5-4 and TRBJ2-7, with 16 bases matching TRBD2. CDR3 length equals 16 residues. Germline V lookup: CDR1 SGHNT, CDR2 YYREEE (reference sequence). The J segment lost 4 bases and the V segment lost 2 bases, leaving 3 bases of the junction unmatched.

V and J are TRBV5-5 and TRBJ2-5; the D is unclear. Germline CDR1 reads SGHKS; CDR2 reads YYEKEE (reference sequence). Trimming removed 5 bases from V and 0 bases from J, with 11 bases in between. This CDR3 spans 14 amino acids. The CDR3, as DNA: TGTGCCAGCAGTTTGCGGCGGTACCAAGAGACCCAGTACTTC. Its protein is CASSLRRYQETQYF. The full variable domain, completed using reference TRBV5-5 and TRBJ2-5, is DAGVTQSPTHLIKTRGQQVTLRCSPISGHKSVSWYQQVLGQGPQFIFQYYEKEERGRGNFPDRFSARQFPNYSSELNVNALLLGDSALYLCASSLRRYQETQYFGPGTRLLVL.

V and J are TRBV7-9 and TRBJ2-1, with 13 bases identical to TRBD2. V was pared by 5 bases and J by 9 bases, with 13 bases of the junction left unmatched. There are 17 residues in the CDR3. CDR1 is SEHNR and CDR2 is FQNEAQ in the germline V gene (reference sequence). CDR3 nucleotide sequence: TGTGCCAGCAGCGCCCGAATTACTAGCGGGGGGGCTGGTGAGCAGTTCTTC. This codes for CASSARITSGGAGEQFF.

This clone was observed a handful of times. V usage is TRBV4-1 and J usage is TRBJ2-3; D might be TRBD1 (5 bases). This CDR3 region has 14 residues. Germline CDR1 MGHRA, CDR2 YSYEKL. V was clipped by 0 bases and J by 4 bases, with 8 bases between them. The CDR3 nucleotides are TGCGCCAGCAGCCAAGAATCCAGGGCAGATACGCAGTATTTT. This codes for CASSQESRADTQYF.

V and J are TRBV15 and TRBJ1-1, with D uncertain. This CDR3 has 16 residues. CDR1 LNHNV and CDR2 YYDKDF come from the germline V gene (reference sequence). Trimming cost V 1 base and J 4 bases, with 16 bases left between them. For the CDR3, the DNA is TGTGCCACCAGCAGAGTATTCGGCAATACGGGCACTGAAGCTTTCTTT. Its protein product is CATSRVFGNTGTEAFF.

This clone was picked up one time. The gene calls are TRBV6-5 and TRBJ1-2; the match to TRBD1 covers 7 bases. Germline trimming cut 4 bases from V and 9 bases from J; bases unmatched to any gene: 5. Germline CDR1 and CDR2: MNHEY and SVGAGI. This CDR3 region has 12 residues. CDR3 loop: CASSSTGSSYTF. CDR3 nucleotide sequence: TGTGCCAGCAGTTCGACAGGGTCGAGCTACACCTTC.

The rearrangement joins TRBV4-1 to TRBJ1-5; D gene ambiguous. V was pared by 1 base and J by 9 bases, with 10 bases between. Germline CDR1 is MGHRA and CDR2 is YSYEKL. This CDR3 spans 13 amino acids. CDR3 sequence: CASSQGGVRPQHF. CDR3 in DNA: TGCGCCAGCAGCCAAGGAGGCGTCCGGCCCCAGCATTTT.

The rearrangement links TRBV20-1 to TRBJ1-1; 8 bases fit TRBD1. CDR3 length: 15 amino acids. Looked up from germline, CDR1 is DFQATT and CDR2 is SNEGSKA (reference sequence). J lost 6 bases, V lost 3 bases, and 12 bases had no gene match. CDR3 region: CSASPGQGVRAEAFF. Here the CDR3 DNA reads TGCAGTGCTAGTCCCGGACAGGGCGTAAGGGCTGAAGCTTTCTTT.

This chain connects TRBV27 to TRBJ2-1, with D perhaps TRBD1 (8 bases). The CDR3 runs 16 residues. V lost 5 bases, J lost 7 bases, and 21 bases lay in between. Germline CDR1 is MNHEY and CDR2 is SMNVEV (reference sequence). The CDR3 coding sequence is TGTGCCAGCAGTCCCCGGACAGGGAGGGGATTAAATGAGCAGTTCTTC. This translates into CASSPRTGRGLNEQFF.